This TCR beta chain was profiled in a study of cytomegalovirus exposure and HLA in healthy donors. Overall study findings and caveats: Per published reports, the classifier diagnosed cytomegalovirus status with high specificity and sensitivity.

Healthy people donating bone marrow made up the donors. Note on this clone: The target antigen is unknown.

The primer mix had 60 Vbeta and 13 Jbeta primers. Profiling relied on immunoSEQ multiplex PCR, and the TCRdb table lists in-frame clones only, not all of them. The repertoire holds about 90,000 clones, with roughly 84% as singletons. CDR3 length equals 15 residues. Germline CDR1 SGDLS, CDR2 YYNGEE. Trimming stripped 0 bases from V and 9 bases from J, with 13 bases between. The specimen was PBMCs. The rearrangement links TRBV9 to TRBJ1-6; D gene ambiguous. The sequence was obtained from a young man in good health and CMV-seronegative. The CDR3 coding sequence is TGTGCCAGCAGCGTAGGTGCCGGGGTAGGTTCACCCCTCCACTTT. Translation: CASSVGAGVGSPLHF.